The 24 T cell receptor beta chains below were found in one sample sequenced in a study of radiation and T cells in renal cell carcinoma. Sequencing was performed with immunoSEQ multiplex PCR; in TCRdb, only in-frame clones are kept and a portion is missing. The sample holds approximately 140,000 clones, roughly 90% seen once. The time point here: baseline pretreatment blood. As for treatment: 15 Gy SBRT to primary tumor, nephrectomy 4 weeks later. Sequenced material: blood, taken from a patient whose treatment included radiotherapy and nephrectomy. These receptors came from an older woman with renal cell carcinoma.

V usage is TRBV5-1 and J usage is TRBJ1-1, with no clear D. This CDR3 spans 14 amino acids. Germline CDR1 SGHRS, CDR2 YFSETQ. V lost 0 bases to trimming and J lost 3 bases, with 9 bases between them. This CDR3 reads CASSLAGSDTEAFF. CDR3 nucleotides: TGCGCCAGCAGCTTGGCGGGGTCGGACACTGAAGCTTTCTTT.

The rearrangement links TRBV4-1 to TRBJ1-1; 8 bases are shared with TRBD1. Germline V gene data show CDR1 as MGHRA and CDR2 as YSYEKL. The CDR3 has 15 amino acids. The V segment lost 4 bases and the J segment 7 bases; nucleotides outside the gene matches: 11. The CDR3 DNA reads TGCGCCAGCAGCCTCCAAGGGACAGGAGGGTTTGAAGCTTTCTTT. Protein product: CASSLQGTGGFEAFF.

The chain links TRBV19 to TRBJ1-2; D not resolved. V was pared by 0 bases and J by 4 bases, with 18 bases between. The CDR3 spans 17 residues. CDR1 is LNHDA, CDR2 SQIVND, per germline (reference sequence). The CDR3 protein is CASSIDLGQSSIYGYTF. In nucleotides, the CDR3 is TGTGCCAGTAGTATAGATCTAGGCCAGAGCTCTATCTATGGCTACACCTTC.

The chain uses TRBV5-4 and TRBJ2-1, with 11 nucleotides matching TRBD2. The CDR3 spans 15 residues. V trimming: 0 bases; J trimming: 6 bases; junction bases outside the gene matches: 2. Germline V gives CDR1 SGHNT, CDR2 YYREEE (reference sequence). CDR3 coding DNA: TGTGCCAGCAGCTTGGTGGGGACTAGCGGCAATGAGCAGTTCTTC. Amino acid sequence: CASSLVGTSGNEQFF.

The CDR3 loop is CASSLIRSGGQIPYF. The CDR3 DNA reads as TGTGCCAGCAGCTTGATCCGTAGCGGGGGACAAATCCCGTACTTC. The chain carries TRBV11-2 and TRBJ2-5; 9 bases agree with TRBD2. This CDR3 region has 15 residues. V dropped 3 bases and J dropped 13; count of bases not matched to a gene: 15. Germline assignment: CDR1 SGHAT and CDR2 FQNNGV.

V is TRBV19 and J is TRBJ1-1, with D uncertain. Trimming removed 5 bases from V and 1 base from J, with 11 bases in between. This CDR3 has 14 amino acids. Per germline, CDR1 LNHDA and CDR2 SQIVND (reference sequence). As DNA, the CDR3 is TGTGCCAGTAGTTTCGGGAATCGGAACACTGAAGCTTTCTTT. It encodes CASSFGNRNTEAFF.

The genes are TRBV6-6 and TRBJ2-5; weak D call: TRBD2 (8 bases). Germline V CDR1 and CDR2: MNHNY, SVGAGI (reference sequence). The CDR3 runs to 15 residues. Deletions cut 8 bases from V and 1 base from J, with 17 bases between. CDR3 sequence reads: CASGDSGGFQETQYF. CDR3 coding DNA: TGTGCCAGCGGGGACAGCGGGGGTTTCCAAGAGACCCAGTACTTC.

This chain joins TRBV12-2 and TRBJ1-3; TRBD1 is taken as the D call from the table, unchecked against the DNA. TRBV12-2 is listed as a pseudogene. The CDR3 spans 17 residues. Written as DNA, the CDR3 is TGTGCAAGTCGCTACCCCCGGGACAGGGGATTTGGAAACACCATATATTTT. It encodes CASRYPRDRGFGNTIYF.

The chain uses TRBV11-3 and TRBJ2-5, with D possibly being TRBD1 or TRBD2 (5 bases each). The CDR3 has 13 amino acids. Germline CDR1 reads SGHNT; CDR2 reads YENEEA. The V end was cut by 1 base, the J end by 3 bases, with 6 bases between. CDR3 coding DNA: TGTGCCAGCAGCTTAGGAGGGGAAGAGACCCAGTACTTC. Translated, it gives CASSLGGEETQYF.

This clone was picked up one time. The J gene is TRBJ2-7, the V gene TRBV9; 7 bases are a match to TRBD1. Trimming at V came to 0 bases and at J to 3 bases, leaving 6 bases not matched to a gene. Per the germline V gene, CDR1 is SGDLS and CDR2 is YYNGEE. The CDR3 extends over 15 amino acids. CDR3 bases: TGTGCCAGCAGCGTAGGCCCAGGGGGTGGCTACGAGCAGTACTTC. This translates into CASSVGPGGGYEQYF. The full variable domain, in which reference TRBV9 and TRBJ2-7 provide the parts outside the CDR3, is DSGVTQTPKHLITATGQRVTLRCSPRSGDLSVYWYQQSLDQGLQFLIQYYNGEERAKGNILERFSAQQFPDLHSELNLSSLELGDSALYFCASSVGPGGGYEQYFGPGTRLTVT.

The chain is built from TRBV30 and TRBJ1-2; tentatively, D is TRBD1 (5 bases). Trimming pared 4 bases from V and 6 bases from J, leaving 15 bases between. Germline loops: CDR1 GTSNPN, CDR2 SVGIG (reference sequence). The CDR3 extends over 13 amino acids. The CDR3 reads CAWMRSGSNGYTF. CDR3 nucleotides: TGTGCCTGGATGAGATCAGGGAGCAATGGCTACACCTTC. The full variable domain, its missing parts supplied by reference TRBV30 and TRBJ1-2, is SQTIHQWPATLVQPVGSPLSLECTVEGTSNPNLYWYRQAAGRGLQLLFYSVGIGQISSEVPQNLSASRPQDRQFILSSKKLLLSDSGFYLCAWMRSGSNGYTFGSGTRLTVV.

V is TRBV5-1 and J is TRBJ2-1; 12 bases are a match to TRBD2. After removal of 3 bases from V and 9 bases from J, the junction contained 4 bases not matched to a gene. The CDR3 is made up of 14 amino acids. Germline CDR1 SGHRS, CDR2 YFSETQ. CDR3 sequence reads: CASSYRTSGAEQFF. CDR3 sequence (DNA): TGCGCCAGCAGCTATCGGACTAGCGGGGCTGAGCAGTTCTTC. Combining the CDR3 with reference TRBV5-1 and TRBJ2-1 gives the whole variable domain KAGVTQTPRYLIKTRGQQVTLSCSPISGHRSVSWYQQTPGQGLQFLFEYFSETQRNKGNFPGRFSGRQFSNSRSEMNVSTLELGDSALYLCASSYRTSGAEQFFGPGTRLTVL.

The genes are TRBV21-1 and TRBJ2-3; the table names TRBD2, a call not compared with the DNA. TRBV21-1 is listed as a pseudogene. The CDR3 has 17 amino acids. The CDR3 DNA reads as TGTGCCAGCAGCAAAGGAAAGCGGGGGCTAAGCACAGATACGCAGTATTTT. Amino acid sequence: CASSKGKRGLSTDTQYF.

With respect to this clone: At one end, the junction sequence differs from germline, possibly due to a read error. The chain employs TRBV7-7 and TRBJ2-7; D is ambiguous. Looked up from germline, CDR1 is SSHAT and CDR2 is FNYEAQ (reference sequence). This CDR3 spans 13 amino acids. CDR3 in amino acids: CASSLKQRDEQYF. DNA of the CDR3: TGTGCTAGCAGCTTAAAGCAACGGGACGAGCAGTACTTC.

This chain uses TRBV19 with TRBJ1-5; 10 bases align to TRBD1. The CDR3 is 15 residues long. CDR1 is LNHDA, CDR2 SQIVND, per germline (reference sequence). Germline trimming cut 3 bases from V and 5 bases from J; bases unmatched to any gene: 4. CDR3 nucleotide sequence: TGTGCCAGTAGTATTGGACAGGGGGGATATCAGCCCCAGCATTTT. Its translation is CASSIGQGGYQPQHF.

The rearrangement uses TRBV2 and TRBJ2-6, with no clear D. V lost 6 bases, J lost 0 bases, and 9 bases lay in between. CDR1 and CDR2 from the germline V gene are SNHLY and FYNNEI. The length of the CDR3 is 15 residues. The CDR3 bases are TGTGCCAGCAGGCAGGTGCGCTCTGGGGCCAACGTCCTGACTTTC. Translation gives CASRQVRSGANVLTF.

The gene calls are TRBV7-2 and TRBJ1-4; 9 bases agree with TRBD1. Trimming at V came to 3 bases and at J to 8 bases, leaving 4 bases not matched to a gene. The CDR3 is 14 residues long. Germline assignment: CDR1 SGHTA and CDR2 FQGNSA. The CDR3 here is CASSFDRGTEKLFF. The DNA of the CDR3 is TGTGCCAGCAGCTTTGACAGGGGGACGGAAAAACTGTTTTTT.

This chain links TRBV9 with TRBJ2-3; 9 bases fit TRBD2. The CDR3 sequence is 15 residues long. The germline V gene has CDR1 SGDLS and CDR2 YYNGEE. The trim removed 4 bases at V and 1 base at J, leaving 4 bases unmatched. CDR3: CASSPRGGGTDTQYF. CDR3 DNA sequence: TGTGCCAGCAGCCCGCGGGGGGGCGGCACAGATACGCAGTATTTT. Combining the CDR3 with reference TRBV9 and TRBJ2-3 gives the whole variable domain DSGVTQTPKHLITATGQRVTLRCSPRSGDLSVYWYQQSLDQGLQFLIQYYNGEERAKGNILERFSAQQFPDLHSELNLSSLELGDSALYFCASSPRGGGTDTQYFGPGTRLTVL.

The rearrangement joins TRBV5-6 to TRBJ1-2; D gene uncertain. The CDR3 runs 13 residues. Germline loops: CDR1 SGHDT, CDR2 YYEEEE. V was shortened by 0 bases and J by 8 bases, with 11 bases between the two germline ends. The CDR3 DNA reads TGTGCCAGCAGCTTGGGACGCCGGGAAGGCTACACCTTC. This sequence encodes CASSLGRREGYTF.

The rearrangement joins TRBV5-6 to TRBJ1-6; a possible D gene is TRBD1 (5 bases). V was cut by 3 bases and J by 5 bases, with 9 bases left in between. Per the germline V gene, CDR1 is SGHDT and CDR2 is YYEEEE. The length of the CDR3 is 14 residues. The CDR3 DNA sequence: TGTGCCAGCAGCTCCAGCAGGGATAATTCACCCCTCCACTTT. Protein sequence: CASSSSRDNSPLHF.

This clone was seen more than once but under ten times. The chain recombines TRBV19 with TRBJ1-5; 9 positions agree with TRBD1. The CDR3 loop spans 15 amino acids. From germline, CDR1 is LNHDA and CDR2 SQIVND (reference sequence). Unmatched junction bases numbered 7, after V lost 4 bases and J lost 6 bases. The CDR3 region is CASSRDDRGVQPQHF. In DNA form, the CDR3 reads TGTGCCAGTAGTAGAGACGACAGGGGGGTTCAGCCCCAGCATTTT. The entire variable domain, with the rest obtained from reference TRBV19 and TRBJ1-5, is as follows: DGGITQSPKYLFRKEGQNVTLSCEQNLNHDAMYWYRQDPGQGLRLIYYSQIVNDFQKGDIAEGYSVSREKKESFPLTVTSAQKNPTAFYLCASSRDDRGVQPQHFGDGTRLSIL.

This clone was detected only once. The chain joins TRBV19 to TRBJ1-5; D is unresolved. CDR1 and CDR2 (germline): LNHDA, SQIVND (reference sequence). V lost 6 bases to trimming and J lost 1 base, with 7 bases between them. This CDR3 comprises 13 residues. The CDR3 sequence: CASSRMSNQPQHF. DNA of the CDR3: TGTGCCAGTAGCCGTATGAGCAATCAGCCCCAGCATTTT. The whole variable domain, filled in from reference TRBV19 and TRBJ1-5, reads DGGITQSPKYLFRKEGQNVTLSCEQNLNHDAMYWYRQDPGQGLRLIYYSQIVNDFQKGDIAEGYSVSREKKESFPLTVTSAQKNPTAFYLCASSRMSNQPQHFGDGTRLSIL.

The chain joins TRBV6-1 to TRBJ2-1; 8 positions match TRBD2. This CDR3 contains 15 residues. CDR1 and CDR2 (germline): MNHNS, SASEGT. Trimming removed 2 bases from V and 2 bases from J; junction bases left unmatched: 2. CDR3 in DNA: TGTGCCAGCAGTGAACGGCGGGGGGCCTACAATGAGCAGTTCTTC. It translates to CASSERRGAYNEQFF.

The chain links TRBV7-9 to TRBJ2-1, with D possibly being TRBD2 (5 bases). This CDR3 spans 16 amino acids. Trimming removed 4 bases from V and 1 base from J, with 14 bases in between. Germline V CDR1 and CDR2: SEHNR, FQNEAQ (reference sequence). CDR3 DNA: TGTGCCAGCAGCTCTTTAGAGTCGGGATCCTACAATGAGCAGTTCTTC. This encodes CASSSLESGSYNEQFF.